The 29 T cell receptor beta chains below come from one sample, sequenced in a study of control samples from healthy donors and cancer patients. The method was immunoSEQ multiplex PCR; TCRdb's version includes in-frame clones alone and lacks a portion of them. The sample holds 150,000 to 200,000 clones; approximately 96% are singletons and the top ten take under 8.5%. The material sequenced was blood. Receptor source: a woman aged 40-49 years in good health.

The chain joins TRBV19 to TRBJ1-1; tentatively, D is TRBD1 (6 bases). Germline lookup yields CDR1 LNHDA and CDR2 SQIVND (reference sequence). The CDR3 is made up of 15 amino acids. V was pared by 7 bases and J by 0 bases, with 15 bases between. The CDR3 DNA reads TGTGCCAGTAATAACTACAGGGAATTGAACACTGAAGCTTTCTTT. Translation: CASNNYRELNTEAFF.

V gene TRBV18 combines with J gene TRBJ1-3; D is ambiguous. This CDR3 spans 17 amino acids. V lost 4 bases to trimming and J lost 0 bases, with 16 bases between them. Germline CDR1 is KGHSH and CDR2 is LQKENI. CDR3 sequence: CASSLALGPSSGNTIYF. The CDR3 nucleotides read TGTGCCAGCTCACTCGCTCTTGGGCCGAGCTCTGGAAACACCATATATTTT.

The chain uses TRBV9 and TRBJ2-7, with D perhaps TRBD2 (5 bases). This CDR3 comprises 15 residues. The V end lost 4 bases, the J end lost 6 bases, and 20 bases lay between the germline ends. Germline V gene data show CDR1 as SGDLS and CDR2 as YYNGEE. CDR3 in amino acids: CASSLRDGYFGEQYF. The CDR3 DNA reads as TGTGCCAGCAGCTTACGGGATGGTTACTTCGGCGAGCAGTACTTC.

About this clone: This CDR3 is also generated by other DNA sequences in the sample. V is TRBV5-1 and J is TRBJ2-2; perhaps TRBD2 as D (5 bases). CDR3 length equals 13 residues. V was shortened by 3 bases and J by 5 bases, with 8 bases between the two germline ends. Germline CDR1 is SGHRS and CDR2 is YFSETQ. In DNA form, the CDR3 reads TGCGCCAGCAGCTGGACTGGAACCGGGGAGCTGTTTTTT. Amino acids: CASSWTGTGELFF.

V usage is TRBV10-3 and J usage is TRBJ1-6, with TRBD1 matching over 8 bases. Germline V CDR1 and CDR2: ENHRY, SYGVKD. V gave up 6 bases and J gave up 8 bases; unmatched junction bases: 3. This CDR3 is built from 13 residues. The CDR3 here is CAIRDRVDSPLHF. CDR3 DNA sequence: TGTGCCATCAGGGACAGGGTGGATTCACCCCTCCACTTT.

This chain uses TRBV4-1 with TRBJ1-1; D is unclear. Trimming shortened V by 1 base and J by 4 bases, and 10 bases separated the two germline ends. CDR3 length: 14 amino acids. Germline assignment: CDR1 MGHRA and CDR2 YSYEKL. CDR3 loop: CASSQGGIATEAFF. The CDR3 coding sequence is TGCGCCAGCAGCCAAGGGGGAATTGCCACTGAAGCTTTCTTT.

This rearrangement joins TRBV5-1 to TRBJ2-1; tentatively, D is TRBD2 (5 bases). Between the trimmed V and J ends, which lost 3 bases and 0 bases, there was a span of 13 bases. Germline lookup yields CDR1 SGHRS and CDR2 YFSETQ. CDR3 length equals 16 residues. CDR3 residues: CASSSGLSGSYNEQFF. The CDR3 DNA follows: TGCGCCAGCAGCTCTGGCCTAAGCGGCTCCTACAATGAGCAGTTCTTC.

This CDR3 is CASSPQGNQPQHF. Written as DNA, the CDR3 is TGTGCCAGCAGTCCCCAGGGAAATCAGCCCCAGCATTTT. V is TRBV6-6 and J is TRBJ1-5; maybe TRBD1 (5 bases). The CDR3 spans 13 residues. V lost 5 bases and J 4 bases, leaving 9 bases between the germline ends. Germline CDR1 is MNHNY and CDR2 is SVGAGI (reference sequence).

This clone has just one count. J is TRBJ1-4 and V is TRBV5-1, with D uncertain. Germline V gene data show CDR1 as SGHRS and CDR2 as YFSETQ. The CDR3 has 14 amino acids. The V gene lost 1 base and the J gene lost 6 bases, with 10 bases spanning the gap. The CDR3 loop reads CASSLRSADEKLFF. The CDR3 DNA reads TGCGCCAGCAGCTTGAGGTCGGCAGATGAAAAACTGTTTTTT.

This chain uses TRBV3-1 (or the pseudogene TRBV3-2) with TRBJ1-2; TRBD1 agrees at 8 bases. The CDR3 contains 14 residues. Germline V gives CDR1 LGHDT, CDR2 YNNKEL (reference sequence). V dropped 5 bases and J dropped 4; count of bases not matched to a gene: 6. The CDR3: CASSSTGAAYGYTF. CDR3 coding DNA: TGTGCCAGCAGCTCGACAGGGGCAGCCTATGGCTACACCTTC.

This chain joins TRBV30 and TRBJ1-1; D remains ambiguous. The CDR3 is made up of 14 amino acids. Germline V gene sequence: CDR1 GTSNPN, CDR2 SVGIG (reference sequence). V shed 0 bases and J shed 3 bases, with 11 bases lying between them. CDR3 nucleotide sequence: TGTGCCTGGAGTGTGGGGTGGATGGACACTGAAGCTTTCTTT. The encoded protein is CAWSVGWMDTEAFF.

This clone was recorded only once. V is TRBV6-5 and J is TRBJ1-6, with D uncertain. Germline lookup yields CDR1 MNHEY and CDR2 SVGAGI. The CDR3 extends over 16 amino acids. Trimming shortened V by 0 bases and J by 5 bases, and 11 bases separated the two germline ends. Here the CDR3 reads CASSYSRVANNSPLHF. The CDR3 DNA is TGTGCCAGCAGTTACTCACGGGTAGCAAATAATTCACCCCTCCACTTT.

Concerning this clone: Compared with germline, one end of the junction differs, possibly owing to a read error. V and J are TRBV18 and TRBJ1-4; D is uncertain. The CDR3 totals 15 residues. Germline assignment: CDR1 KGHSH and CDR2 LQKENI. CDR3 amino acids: CASSPGSARNGKLFF. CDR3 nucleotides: TGTGCCAGCTCACCAGGGTCTGCTAGGAATGGAAAACTGTTTTTT. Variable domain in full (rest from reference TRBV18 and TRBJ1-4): NAGVMQNPRHLVRRRGQEARLRCSPMKGHSHVYWYRQLPEEGLKFMVYLQKENIIDESGMPKERFSAEFPKEGPSILRIQQVVRGDSAAYFCASSPGSARNGKLFFGSGTQLSVL.

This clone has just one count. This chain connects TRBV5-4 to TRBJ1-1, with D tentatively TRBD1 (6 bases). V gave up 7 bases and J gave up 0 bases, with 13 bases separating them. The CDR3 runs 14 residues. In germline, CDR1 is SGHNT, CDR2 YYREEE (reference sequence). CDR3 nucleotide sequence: TGTGCCAGCTTCACAGGGATAATGAACACTGAAGCTTTCTTT. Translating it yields CASFTGIMNTEAFF. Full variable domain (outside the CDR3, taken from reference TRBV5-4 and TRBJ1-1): ETGVTQSPTHLIKTRGQQVTLRCSSQSGHNTVSWYQQALGQGPQFIFQYYREEENGRGNFPPRFSGLQFPNYSSELNVNALELDDSALYLCASFTGIMNTEAFFGQGTRLTVV.

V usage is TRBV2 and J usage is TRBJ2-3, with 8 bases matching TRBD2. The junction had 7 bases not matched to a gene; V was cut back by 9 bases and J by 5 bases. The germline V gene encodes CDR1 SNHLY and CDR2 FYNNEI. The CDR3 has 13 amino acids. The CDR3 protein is CARSAGGVDTQYF. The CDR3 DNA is TGTGCCAGGTCCGCGGGGGGTGTAGATACGCAGTATTTT. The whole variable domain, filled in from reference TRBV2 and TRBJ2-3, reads EPEVTQTPSHQVTQMGQEVILRCVPISNHLYFYWYRQILGQKVEFLVSFYNNEISEKSEIFDDQFSVERPDGSNFTLKIRSTKLEDSAMYFCARSAGGVDTQYFGPGTRLTVL.

Here the CDR3 DNA reads TGCGCCAGCAGCTTGGACCTAGCGGCCTACAATGAGCAGTTCTTC. This translates into CASSLDLAAYNEQFF. The chain joins TRBV5-1 to TRBJ2-1; 7 bases line up with TRBD2. Per germline, CDR1 SGHRS and CDR2 YFSETQ. With 0 bases clipped from V and 2 bases from J, the junction kept 2 bases outside the gene matches. The CDR3 covers 15 residues. Filled out from reference TRBV5-1 and TRBJ2-1, the complete variable domain reads KAGVTQTPRYLIKTRGQQVTLSCSPISGHRSVSWYQQTPGQGLQFLFEYFSETQRNKGNFPGRFSGRQFSNSRSEMNVSTLELGDSALYLCASSLDLAAYNEQFFGPGTRLTVL.

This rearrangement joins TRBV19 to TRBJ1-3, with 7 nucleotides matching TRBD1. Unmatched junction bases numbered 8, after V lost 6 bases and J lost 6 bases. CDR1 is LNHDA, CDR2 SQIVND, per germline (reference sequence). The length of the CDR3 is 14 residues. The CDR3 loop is CASSADRAANTIYF. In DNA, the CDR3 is TGTGCCAGTAGCGCCGACAGGGCCGCAAACACCATATATTTT. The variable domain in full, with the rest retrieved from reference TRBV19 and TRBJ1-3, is DGGITQSPKYLFRKEGQNVTLSCEQNLNHDAMYWYRQDPGQGLRLIYYSQIVNDFQKGDIAEGYSVSREKKESFPLTVTSAQKNPTAFYLCASSADRAANTIYFGEGSWLTVV.

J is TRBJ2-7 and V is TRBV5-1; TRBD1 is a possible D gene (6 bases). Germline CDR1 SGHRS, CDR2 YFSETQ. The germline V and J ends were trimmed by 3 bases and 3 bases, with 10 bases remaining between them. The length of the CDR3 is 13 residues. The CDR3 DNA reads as TGCGCCAGCAGCTACAGGGATGACTACGAGCAGTACTTC. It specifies CASSYRDDYEQYF.

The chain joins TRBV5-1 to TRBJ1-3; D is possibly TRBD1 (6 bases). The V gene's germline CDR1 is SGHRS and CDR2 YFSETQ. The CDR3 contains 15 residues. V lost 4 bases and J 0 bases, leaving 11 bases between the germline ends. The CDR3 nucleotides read TGCGCCAGCAGCCAAGGACAGAACTCTGGAAACACCATATATTTT. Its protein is CASSQGQNSGNTIYF.

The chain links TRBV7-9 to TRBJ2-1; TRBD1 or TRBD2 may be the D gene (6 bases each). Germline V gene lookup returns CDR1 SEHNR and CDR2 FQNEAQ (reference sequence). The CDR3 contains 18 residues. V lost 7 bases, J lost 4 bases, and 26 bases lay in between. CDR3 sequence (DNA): TGTGCCAGCACCACTAGGGTGGGGGGCCCCTCTCGGTACAATGAGCAGTTCTTC. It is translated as CASTTRVGGPSRYNEQFF.

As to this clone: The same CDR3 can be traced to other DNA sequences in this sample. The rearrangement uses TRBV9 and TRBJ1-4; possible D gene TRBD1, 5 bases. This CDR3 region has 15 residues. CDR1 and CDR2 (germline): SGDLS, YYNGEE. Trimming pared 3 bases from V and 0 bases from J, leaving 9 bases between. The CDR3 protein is CASSAGGATNEKLFF. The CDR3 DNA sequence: TGTGCCAGCAGCGCTGGGGGTGCAACTAATGAAAAACTGTTTTTT.

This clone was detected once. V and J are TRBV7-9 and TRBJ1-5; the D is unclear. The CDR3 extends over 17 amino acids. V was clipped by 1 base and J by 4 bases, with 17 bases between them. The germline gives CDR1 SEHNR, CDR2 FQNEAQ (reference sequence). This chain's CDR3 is CASSLGWAGEANQPQHF. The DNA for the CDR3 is TGTGCCAGCAGCTTAGGGTGGGCCGGAGAAGCGAATCAGCCCCAGCATTTT.

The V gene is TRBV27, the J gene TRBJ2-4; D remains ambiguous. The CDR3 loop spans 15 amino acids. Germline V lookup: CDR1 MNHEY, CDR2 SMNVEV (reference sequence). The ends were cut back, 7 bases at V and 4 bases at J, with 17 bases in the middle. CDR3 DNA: TGTGCCAGCAAAACCCTAGGTGGAGAAAAAAACATTCAGTACTTC. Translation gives CASKTLGGEKNIQYF.

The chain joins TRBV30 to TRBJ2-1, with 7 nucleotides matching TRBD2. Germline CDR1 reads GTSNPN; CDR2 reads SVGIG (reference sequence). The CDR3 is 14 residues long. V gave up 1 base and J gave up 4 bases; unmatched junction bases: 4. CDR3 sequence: CAWSGGSGYNEQFF. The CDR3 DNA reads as TGTGCCTGGAGTGGCGGGAGTGGGTACAATGAGCAGTTCTTC.

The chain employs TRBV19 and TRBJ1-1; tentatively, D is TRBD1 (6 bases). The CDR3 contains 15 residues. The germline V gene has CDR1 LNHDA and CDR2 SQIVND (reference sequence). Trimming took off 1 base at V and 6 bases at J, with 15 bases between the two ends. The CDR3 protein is CASSIARGRGAEAFF. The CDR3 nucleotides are TGTGCCAGTAGTATAGCTAGGGGGAGAGGAGCTGAAGCTTTCTTT.

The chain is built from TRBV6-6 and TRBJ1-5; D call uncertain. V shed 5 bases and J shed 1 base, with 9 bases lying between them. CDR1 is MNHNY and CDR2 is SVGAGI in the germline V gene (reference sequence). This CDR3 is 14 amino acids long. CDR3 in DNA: TGTGCCAGCAGTACTTTTGGAAGCAATCAGCCCCAGCATTTT. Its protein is CASSTFGSNQPQHF.

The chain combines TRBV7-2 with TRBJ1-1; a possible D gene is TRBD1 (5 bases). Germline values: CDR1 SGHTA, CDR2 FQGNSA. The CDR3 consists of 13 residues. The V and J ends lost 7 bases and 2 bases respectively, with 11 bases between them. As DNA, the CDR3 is TGTGCCAGCAACTTCGACAGTAACACTGAAGCTTTCTTT. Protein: CASNFDSNTEAFF.

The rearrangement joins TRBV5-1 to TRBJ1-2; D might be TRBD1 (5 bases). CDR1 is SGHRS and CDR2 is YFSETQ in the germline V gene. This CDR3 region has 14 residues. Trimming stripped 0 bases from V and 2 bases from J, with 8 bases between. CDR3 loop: CASSLVAGNYGYTF. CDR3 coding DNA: TGCGCCAGCAGCTTGGTGGCAGGGAACTATGGCTACACCTTC.

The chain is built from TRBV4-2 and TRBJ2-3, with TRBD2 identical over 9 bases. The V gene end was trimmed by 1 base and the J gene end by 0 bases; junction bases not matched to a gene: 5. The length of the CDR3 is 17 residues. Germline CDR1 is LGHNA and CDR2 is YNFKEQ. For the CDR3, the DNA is TGTGCCAGCAGCCAAGTTGGGCTAGCGGGGAGCACAGATACGCAGTATTTT. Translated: CASSQVGLAGSTDTQYF.